The entry that follows covers one TCR beta chain sequence. This clonotype was seen many times. Its antigen remains unidentified. The record has no base qualities; no much larger clone is one base away. Amplification of TCR beta CDR3 regions was carried out from RNA transcripts. The TCR CDR3 was subjected to a first round of RT-PCR using the HTBI primer set and the Qiagen OneStep RT-PCR kit. Libraries were constructed in a second round of multiplex PCR, after which size selection and purification were performed. Paired-end sequencing of the libraries was performed with 100 bp reads on an Illumina HiSeq2000. The original pipeline was this. SOAPnuke was used to process the raw data, with reads discarded if the reads contained adapters or uncalled bases, had a mean Phred below 15, or lacked an exact constant-primer or identifier match. COPE v1.2.5 was used to merge high-quality paired reads, and clonotypes were defined as unique nucleotide sequences. MiTCR v1.1 was used to align clonotypes to the IMGT TRBV, TRBD and TRBJ reference segments. The analysis was restricted to V-J combinations with a frequency above 0.0001, which together covered approximately 99% of the repertoires. A TCS score was defined as the ratio between F50 (clonal expansion) and ExV (chaos), using BLOSUM62-based TCRdist between CDR3 peptides within each V-J. Welch's t-statistics and random forest reduced just over 500 V-J features to under 15, which were used in a naive Bayes classifier (R e1071). TCRdb cleaned the public reads at Q25 with fastp, built clones with MiXCR and kept in-frame beta chains. Every entry covers one CDR3 protein and lists the most common genes and DNA from its rows. TCRdb, not the original authors, processed these V and J calls. The sample data list about 52,000 distinct CDR3 sequences, and less than 60% of these were observed just once. The biggest ten clones account for just over 9% of the sample.

The data were obtained in a study of T cells in Graves' hyperthyroidism and ophthalmopathy (dated by TCRdb to the late 2010s). For the study in its entirety: Peripheral blood was sampled at the time of initial diagnosis, prior to any treatment. TCR V-J signatures able to tell the groups apart were searched for in a discovery cohort of 90 to 100 patients, of whom approximately 40 had Graves' ophthalmopathy and 57 had stable Graves' hyperthyroidism. An independent validation cohort of around 19 hyperthyroidism patients and approximately 15 patients who later progressed to ophthalmopathy tested prospective prediction of ophthalmopathy. For training and testing, the roughly 93 patients in the discovery cohort were randomly divided in a 7:3 ratio. Thyroid tissue and blood T-cell repertoires from about six Graves' hyperthyroidism patients were also compared in the study. After blood sampling, hyperthyroidism patients were treated with methimazole at a starting dose of 30 mg daily, and ophthalmopathy patients were treated with high-dose intravenous methylprednisolone. The paper reports TCR Vbeta CDR3 sequencing of fewer than 150 peripheral blood samples: 43 ophthalmopathy, over 70 hyperthyroidism and around 17 progressor patients. Findings and caveats that apply to the study as a whole: Most expanded thyroid clonotypes (frequency above 0.001) were also found in blood, which suggests that blood repertoires may mirror thyroid immune responses. Sample size was not statistically predetermined, and investigators were not blinded to group allocation. In validation, the model predicted progression to ophthalmopathy with just under 71% sensitivity and around 72% specificity, a median of 6.5 months before onset. Ophthalmopathy was separated from stable hyperthyroidism by a 13 V-J signature model, with roughly 88% sensitivity and 81% to 83% specificity obtained in cross-validation and 80%/75% obtained in testing.

V is cut back by 2 bases and J by 4 bases, with 7 bases in the junction unmatched. CDR1 MNHNY and CDR2 SVGAGI are derived from the germline V gene (reference sequence). Including the terminal cysteine and phenylalanine, the CDR3 comprises 15 residues. This entry keeps only the CDR3 DNA: 45 bases, framed from base 1. Moderately to severely active disease, a Clinical Activity Score of at least 3, a NOSPECS grade of at least 4, and a duration under 3 months were present in ophthalmopathy patients. Any patient with an uncontrolled infection, another autoimmune disease, pregnancy or lactation was excluded. Diagnoses relied on clinical symptoms, serum thyroxine and TRAb, thyroid ultrasound and orbital computed tomography. PBMCs were isolated from about 10 ml of fresh peripheral blood by Ficoll-Paque density gradient centrifugation. Trizol reagent was used to extract total RNA, and RNA quality was then checked on an Agilent 2100 Bioanalyzer.

The sequenced sample consisted of blood. The receptor comes from a woman in her 50s with Graves' ophthalmopathy. The sequence joins TRBV6-6 to TRBJ1-2; 7 middle bases align to TRBD1. The DNA is as follows: TGTGCCAGCAGTTACCTCCGGGACAGCCCCTATGGCTACACCTTC. The encoded protein is CASSYLRDSPYGYTF.